A single sample gave rise to the 3 T cell receptor beta chains below, sequenced in a study of blood T cell repertoires in COVID-19. Method: immunoSEQ multiplex PCR; TCRdb's copy keeps in-frame clones and lacks some. The sample consists of about 240,000 clones, roughly 89% of them appearing once. Source material: PBMCs or T cells enriched from blood (not recorded which). These TCRs come from a woman aged 25-40 years with acute COVID-19.

The J gene is TRBJ2-2, the V gene TRBV5-1; 9 positions agree with TRBD2. This CDR3 contains 14 residues. Germline trimming cut 9 bases from V and 2 bases from J; bases unmatched to any gene: 5. Germline V CDR1 and CDR2: SGHRS, YFSETQ. CDR3 DNA: TGCGCCATCAGACTAGCGGAAAACACCGGGGAGCTGTTTTTT. It encodes CAIRLAENTGELFF.

The chain couples TRBV4-1 to TRBJ1-6; D is possibly TRBD1 (6 bases). This CDR3 has 16 amino acids. V was trimmed by 0 bases and J by 7 bases, leaving 13 bases between them. Germline assignment: CDR1 MGHRA and CDR2 YSYEKL. CDR3 loop: CASSQDPRQENSPLHF. The CDR3 DNA reads as TGCGCCAGCAGCCAAGATCCTAGACAGGAAAATTCACCCCTCCACTTT.

This chain links TRBV12-5 with TRBJ2-2; a possible D gene is TRBD2 (6 bases). Per germline, CDR1 LGHNT and CDR2 FRNRAP. V dropped 5 bases and J dropped 6 bases, with 13 bases sitting between them. The CDR3 is 14 residues long. The chain's CDR3 is CASGPRWGAGELFF. CDR3 DNA sequence: TGTGCTAGTGGTCCTCGCTGGGGGGCCGGGGAGCTGTTTTTT.